These 11 T cell receptor beta chains came from one sample sequenced in a study of blood T cell repertoires in COVID-19 (dated by TCRdb to about 2020). The library was obtained by the immunoSEQ multiplex PCR assay. The clones in this table, taken by TCRdb from immuneACCESS, are in-frame only. Not every clone is retained; where verified, under half of the shortfall comes from an unresolved V gene, and the cause of the rest is unknown. For this sample the table gives more than 300,000 clones, of which over 70% were detected only once. The ten largest clonotypes hold about 1.2% of the sample. The sequencing sample was made of peripheral blood. The receptors originated from a woman between 50 and 59 years old with acute or convalescent COVID-19.

This clone has just a few counts. This chain uses TRBV9 with TRBJ2-5; 9 positions match TRBD2. The ends lost 4 bases at V and 4 bases at J; junction bases unmatched: 8. Germline V gene data show CDR1 as SGDLS and CDR2 as YYNGEE. This CDR3 is 15 amino acids long. This CDR3 reads CASSLDSGRGETQYF. Written as DNA, the CDR3 is TGTGCCAGCAGCCTCGATAGCGGGAGAGGAGAGACCCAGTACTTC.

The chain has TRBV5-6 and TRBJ2-3; D gene uncertain. Trimming left V 1 base short and J 5 bases short, with 20 bases between. This CDR3 is built from 17 residues. Per germline, CDR1 SGHDT and CDR2 YYEEEE. The CDR3 loop reads CASSLPPPRRGEDTQYF. CDR3 sequence (DNA): TGTGCCAGCAGCTTGCCCCCTCCGCGCCGAGGAGAAGATACGCAGTATTTT. Combining the CDR3 with reference TRBV5-6 and TRBJ2-3 gives the whole variable domain DAGVTQSPTHLIKTRGQQVTLRCSPKSGHDTVSWYQQALGQGPQFIFQYYEEEERQRGNFPDRFSGHQFPNYSSELNVNALLLGDSALYLCASSLPPPRRGEDTQYFGPGTRLTVL.

The chain couples TRBV10-3 to TRBJ2-7; 8 bases map to TRBD2. This CDR3 spans 15 amino acids. The junction had 6 bases not matched to a gene; V was cut back by 3 bases and J by 2 bases. Germline V gene lookup returns CDR1 ENHRY and CDR2 SYGVKD. CDR3 in amino acids: CAISEFGGGAYEQYV. The CDR3 DNA sequence: TGTGCCATCAGTGAATTCGGGGGGGGAGCCTACGAGCAGTACGTC.

The chain recombines TRBV7-6 with TRBJ2-2, with D maybe TRBD2 (5 bases). The V end lost 5 bases, the J end lost 1 base, and 14 bases lay between the germline ends. The CDR3 is 16 amino acids. Germline V gene data show CDR1 as SGHVS and CDR2 as FNYEAQ. The CDR3 sequence is CASSPRSAGNTGELFF. In DNA form, the CDR3 reads TGTGCCAGCAGCCCCCGTTCGGCGGGGAACACCGGGGAGCTGTTTTTT. The whole variable domain, remainder taken from reference TRBV7-6 and TRBJ2-2, is GAGVSQSPRYKVTKRGQDVALRCDPISGHVSLYWYRQALGQGPEFLTYFNYEAQQDKSGLPNDRFSAERPEGSISTLTIQRTEQRDSAMYRCASSPRSAGNTGELFFGEGSRLTVL.

The genes are TRBV19 and TRBJ2-7, with no clear D. CDR3 size: 12 residues. Looked up from germline, CDR1 is LNHDA and CDR2 is SQIVND (reference sequence). V lost 1 base and J 5 bases, leaving 6 bases between the germline ends. CDR3 nucleotides: TGTGCCAGTAGTATAGGAGGAGACGAGCAGTACTTC. Translated, it gives CASSIGGDEQYF.

The chain links TRBV2 to TRBJ1-4; TRBD1 matches at 8 bases. Germline lookup yields CDR1 SNHLY and CDR2 FYNNEI. The CDR3 has 14 amino acids. After removal of 3 bases from V and 8 bases from J, the junction contained 5 bases not matched to a gene. CDR3 DNA: TGTGCCAGCAGTGACTTACAGGGGGGCGAAAAACTGTTTTTT. Amino acids: CASSDLQGGEKLFF.

The rearrangement joins TRBV6-2 or TRBV6-3 to TRBJ2-7; D is unresolved. The V end lost 0 bases, the J end lost 2 bases, and 8 bases lay between the germline ends. The CDR3 has 14 amino acids. CDR1 MNHEY and CDR2 SVGEGT come from the germline V gene. DNA of the CDR3: TGTGCCAGCAGTTACTCGAACAGAGCCTACGAGCAGTACTTC. Its protein is CASSYSNRAYEQYF.

The V gene is TRBV14, the J gene TRBJ2-3; 10 positions match TRBD2. V lost 1 base and J lost 5; bases outside the gene matches: 9. This CDR3 contains 17 residues. CDR1 SGHDN and CDR2 FVKESK come from the germline V gene. This CDR3 reads CASSQGRTSGGLDTQYF. The CDR3 coding sequence is TGTGCCAGCAGCCAAGGCCGGACTAGCGGAGGATTAGATACGCAGTATTTT.

CDR3 coding DNA: TGTGCCAGCTCACCGCCAGACAGGGGTCTCGATGAGCAGTTCTTC. Its translation is CASSPPDRGLDEQFF. The chain couples TRBV18 to TRBJ2-1, with 8 bases that match TRBD1. Germline V gene sequence: CDR1 KGHSH, CDR2 LQKENI. The length of the CDR3 is 15 residues. V lost 3 bases to trimming and J lost 8 bases; unmatched junction nucleotides: 9. Complete variable domain (other parts from reference TRBV18 and TRBJ2-1): NAGVMQNPRHLVRRRGQEARLRCSPMKGHSHVYWYRQLPEEGLKFMVYLQKENIIDESGMPKERFSAEFPKEGPSILRIQQVVRGDSAAYFCASSPPDRGLDEQFFGPGTRLTVL.

This rearrangement joins TRBV5-1 to TRBJ1-2; the D gene is possibly TRBD1 (6 bases). This CDR3 is 14 amino acids long. In germline, CDR1 is SGHRS, CDR2 YFSETQ. V lost 0 bases, J lost 4 bases, and 10 bases lay in between. Here the CDR3 DNA reads TGCGCCAGCAGCTTGGACCGGGACACCTATGGCTACACCTTC. It specifies CASSLDRDTYGYTF.

The chain uses TRBV5-6 and TRBJ2-2; no definite D call. Germline CDR1 SGHDT, CDR2 YYEEEE. This CDR3 spans 13 amino acids. V lost 4 bases and J 6 bases, leaving 10 bases between the germline ends. The CDR3 loop is CASSPTPAGELFF. DNA for the CDR3: TGTGCCAGCAGCCCGACACCAGCCGGGGAGCTGTTTTTT.